Reported below is one T cell receptor (beta chain). Its antigen remains unidentified. No base-level quality is on record; no much larger clone is a single base apart. These data are taken from a study of regulatory T cells in long-lasting Graves disease (dated by TCRdb to 2020 to 2023). For context, the study as a whole: Persistent Graves' disease was defined as antithyroid drug treatment for over 5 years with persistently positive TSH receptor autoantibodies. Peripheral blood TCR sequencing and RNA sequencing compared persistent Graves' disease patients with newly diagnosed Graves' disease patients. The study was conducted in China and was registered as a clinical trial. A total of around 35 samples underwent TCR sequencing, from about 13 patients with persistent Graves' disease and some 20 patients with newly diagnosed Graves' disease. Persistent Graves' disease patients in the clinical cohort had taken antithyroid drugs for roughly ten years on average.

The CDR3 measures 16 amino acids from cysteine to phenylalanine. Only CDR3 DNA is held: 48 bases, read in frame from base 1. In the germline V gene (reference sequence), CDR1 corresponds to LNHDA and CDR2 to SQIVND. Trimming costs V 7 bases and J 6 bases, and their ends lie 22 bases apart. Overall study results and their limits: Compared with newly diagnosed patients, persistent Graves' disease patients had lower TCR Shannon entropy and fewer highly expanded clones, which suggests clonal expansion. The authors noted that the small sample size was a limitation that may lower accuracy. Patients with persistent disease shared more public clonotypes (around 2,500) than newly diagnosed patients did (around 1,000). TRBV28, TRBJ1-2 and TRBJ2-5 were preferentially used in persistent disease, while TRBV20-1 and TRBJ2-1 were favored in newly diagnosed disease. Only the TCR beta chain was sequenced and analyzed. Because the primary lesion, thyroid tissue, could not be accessed, the study looked at peripheral blood alone.

Library creation used multiplex PCR. Sequenced on an Illumina HiSeq 4000. To build TCR beta libraries, CDR3 regions were amplified by Arm-PCR using iRepertoire HTBI primers. Before sequencing, the PCR products went through gel purification. In the original analysis: Gene usage analysis of CDR3 amino acid clonotypes relied on the 60 to 65 TRBV and around 14 TRBJ segments identified across samples. COPE and FqMerger were used to merge the filtered high-quality paired reads into contigs. BLAST was used to align contigs to IMGT TRBV, TRBD and TRBJ reference genes, with CDR3 defined following IMGT. Highly expanded clones were defined as clonotypes with a frequency above 0.1%. Repertoire diversity was measured by Shannon entropy, and V-J evenness by the Gini coefficient. A clonotype found in more than one individual was treated as public. TCRdb handled the public reads itself, with Q25 trimming in fastp and clone calling in MiXCR, and kept productive beta chains. Merged by CDR3 protein, the rows form single entries marked with the most common genes and DNA. TCRdb assigned the V and J calls; the authors' analysis was not used. For this sample the table gives 650,000 to 850,000 distinct CDR3 sequences, of which around 30% were detected only once. In total, the top ten clones hold around 42% of the sample.

According to the study, the label for this sample's time point signals: persistent/refractory GD, antithyroid drugs over 5 years with positive TRAb. For both TCR sequencing and RNA sequencing, RNA was extracted from PBMCs in TRIzol. The diagnosis of Graves' disease was made according to American Thyroid Association guidelines. The patients came from an endocrinology department in Xi'an, China. Each patient gave 9 to 10 milliliters of peripheral blood, collected in an EDTA anticoagulant tube. Ficoll Paque Plus density gradient separation was used to isolate PBMCs, and no further T cell sorting was done. RNA quality was checked with an Agilent 2100 Bioanalyzer and agarose gel, and concentration with a NanoDrop 2000.

Here the chain combines TRBV19 and TRBJ1-5, with TRBD1 perhaps the D gene, on 6 matching bases. The specimen comprised peripheral blood mononuclear cells (PBMCs), sampled when the disease was refractory, from a patient treated with antithyroid drugs. The receptor comes from a female donor with Graves disease. The nucleotide sequence reads as follows: TGTGCCAGTACCCCTCGAGGGACATTACGGGTTCAGCCCCAGCATTTT. Its protein is CASTPRGTLRVQPQHF.